This T cell receptor beta chain derives from a study of vaccination effects on CD4 cells after COVID-19. In the study overall: Convalescent patients, a few in all, were sampled both early and late after vaccination. It was a median of 72 days after the second dose that post-vaccine samples were obtained.

Trimming at V came to 4 bases and at J to 7 bases, leaving 5 bases not matched to a gene. Germline lookup yields CDR1 LNHDA and CDR2 SQIVND (reference sequence). The CDR3 sequence is 13 residues long. Note on this clone: As yet, its antigen is unknown.

General observations from the study: Newly vaccine-induced clones made up most of the convalescents' post-vaccine spike-reactive clones.

Data came from immunoSEQ multiplex PCR; TCRdb stores just in-frame clones and leaves some out. The sample carries around 15,000 clones, roughly 70% recorded once. Expansion with viral peptide pools was applied to antigen-specific CD4+ T cells by the ViraFEST assay prior to sequencing. The culture ran for around 10 days before CD4+ T cells were isolated. The person had a PCR-confirmed SARS-CoV-2 infection during March to December 2020. Everyone in the study got two shots of either the BNT162b2 or mRNA-1273 vaccine. Replacing half the medium with IL-2 medium was done on days 3 and 7. The sequences come from CD4+ T cells from PBMCs cultured with HCoV-NL63 spike peptides, collected after COVID-19 vaccination. The source is a human donor who had a prior SARS-CoV-2 infection. The V gene is TRBV19, the J gene TRBJ2-5, with 8 bases identical to TRBD2. CDR3 DNA sequence: TGTGCCAGTAGTACCACACGGGGGGGGACCCAGTACTTC. It codes for CASSTTRGGTQYF.